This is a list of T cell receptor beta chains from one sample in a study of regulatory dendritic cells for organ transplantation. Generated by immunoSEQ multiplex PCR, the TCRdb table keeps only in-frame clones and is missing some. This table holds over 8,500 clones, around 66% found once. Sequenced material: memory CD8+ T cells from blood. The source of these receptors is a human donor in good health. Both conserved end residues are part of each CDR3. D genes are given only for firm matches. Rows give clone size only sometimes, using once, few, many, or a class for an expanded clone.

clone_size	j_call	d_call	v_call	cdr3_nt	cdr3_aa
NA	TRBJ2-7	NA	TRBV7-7	TGTGCTAGCAGCTTAGGGGCCGGCTACGAGCAGTACTTC	CASSLGAGYEQYF
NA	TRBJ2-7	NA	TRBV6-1	TGTGCCAGCAGTGAAGCAGGGGAAAGCGACGAGCAGTACTTC	CASSEAGESDEQYF
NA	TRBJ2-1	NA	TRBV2	TGTGCCAGCCGATATAGCGTAGAGCCCTACAATGAGCAGTTCTTC	CASRYSVEPYNEQFF
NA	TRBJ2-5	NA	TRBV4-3	TGCGCCAGCAGCCATGCCCTGGGGTGGGAAGAGACCCAGTACTTC	CASSHALGWEETQYF
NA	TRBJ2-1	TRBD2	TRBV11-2	TGTGCCAGCAGCTTAGGTCCTAGCGGGTTTTCCTCCTACAATGAGCAGTTCTTC	CASSLGPSGFSSYNEQFF
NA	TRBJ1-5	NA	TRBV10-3	TGTGCCATCAGTGTGGGTATCGGTCAGCCCCAGCATTTT	CAISVGIGQPQHF
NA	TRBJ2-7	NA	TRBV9	TGTGCCAGCAGCGTAGGGGGCGGAACGGGTTCCGAGCAGTACTTC	CASSVGGGTGSEQYF
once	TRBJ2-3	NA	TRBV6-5	TGTGCCAGCAGTTACCAGGAGAGCACAGATACGCAGTATTTT	CASSYQESTDTQYF
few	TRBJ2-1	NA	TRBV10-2	TGCGCCAGCACCTCGCAGGGGACTTACGGTGAGCAGTTCTTC	CASTSQGTYGEQFF
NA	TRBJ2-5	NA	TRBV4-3	TGCGCCAGCAGCCAAGTAGGGGGGTGGGAGACCCAGTACTTC	CASSQVGGWETQYF
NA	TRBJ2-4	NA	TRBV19	TGTGCCAGTAGTAGCTTCAAAGGGATCGAGTACTTC	CASSSFKGIEYF
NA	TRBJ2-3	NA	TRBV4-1	TGCGCCAGCAGCCATAATAGGGCTGGAGATACGCAGTATTTT	CASSHNRAGDTQYF
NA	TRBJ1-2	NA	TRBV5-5	TGTGCCAGCAGCTTGGGGGACGGGTGGTCCTATGGCTACACCTTC	CASSLGDGWSYGYTF
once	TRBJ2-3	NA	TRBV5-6	TGTGCCAGCCGTCCAACCAGCACAGATACGCAGTATTTT	CASRPTSTDTQYF
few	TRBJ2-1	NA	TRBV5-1	TGCGCCAGCAGAGAAGTTGATGGTGGCAACAATGAGCAGTTCTTC	CASREVDGGNNEQFF
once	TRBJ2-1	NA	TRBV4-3	TGCGCCAGCAGCCAAGATCAAGACCCGTACAATGAGCAGTTCTTC	CASSQDQDPYNEQFF
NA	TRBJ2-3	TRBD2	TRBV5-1	TGCGCCAGCAGCTTCCCTAGCGGGAGTACAACAGATACGCAGTATTTT	CASSFPSGSTTDTQYF
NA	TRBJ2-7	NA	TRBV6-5	TGTGCCAGCAGTTACTCGGTAGGGCACACCTACGAGCAGTACTTC	CASSYSVGHTYEQYF
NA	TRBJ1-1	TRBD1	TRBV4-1	TGCGCCAGCAGCCAGGATACCTTACAGGGGAGGGCTGAAGCTTTCTTT	CASSQDTLQGRAEAFF
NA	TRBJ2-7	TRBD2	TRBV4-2	TGTGCCAGCAGTCTTGAACGGGGGGGGTCCTACGAGCAGTACTTC	CASSLERGGSYEQYF
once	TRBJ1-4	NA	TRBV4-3	TGCGCCAGCAGCCAATCGAGGGGGTATGAAAAACTGTTTTTT	CASSQSRGYEKLFF
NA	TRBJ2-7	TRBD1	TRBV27	TGTGCCAGCAGTTTATCCCCACAGGGGACGATCTACGAGCAGTACTTC	CASSLSPQGTIYEQYF
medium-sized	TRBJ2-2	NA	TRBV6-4	TGTGCCAGCAGTGGGACTAACACCGGGGAGCTGTTTTTT	CASSGTNTGELFF
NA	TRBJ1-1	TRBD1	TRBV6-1	TGCGCCAGCAGTCTAACCGAGACAGGGTGGGCTTTCTTT	CASSLTETGWAFF
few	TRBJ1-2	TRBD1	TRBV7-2	TGTGCCAGCAGCGACGGACAGGGGGAAATGTATGGCTACACCTTC	CASSDGQGEMYGYTF
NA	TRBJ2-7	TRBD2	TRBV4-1	TGCGCCAGCAGCCAAGACGACTTAGCGGGGACCTACGAGCAGTACTTC	CASSQDDLAGTYEQYF
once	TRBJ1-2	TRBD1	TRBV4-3	TGCGCCAGCAGCCAAGAGAAAGGGGGCTTATATGGCTACACCTTC	CASSQEKGGLYGYTF
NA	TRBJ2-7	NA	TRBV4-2	TGTGCCAGCAGCCAAGACCCCCGGACACACTACGAGCAGTACTTC	CASSQDPRTHYEQYF
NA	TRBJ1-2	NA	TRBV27	TGTGCCAGCAGTTTACAGGGAGCTAACTATGGCTACACCTTC	CASSLQGANYGYTF
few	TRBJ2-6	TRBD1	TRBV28	TGTGCCAGCAGTCAGGGGGCGCCCGGTGGGGCCAACGTCCTGACTTTC	CASSQGAPGGANVLTF
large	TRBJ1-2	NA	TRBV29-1	TGCAGCGTTGAGCGTGGTCGCGGCTACACCTTC	CSVERGRGYTF
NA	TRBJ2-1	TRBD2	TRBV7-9	TGTGCCAGCTCCCCTGAACTAGCGGACAAATACAATGAGCAGTTCTTC	CASSPELADKYNEQFF
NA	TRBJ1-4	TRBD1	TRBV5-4	TGTGCCAGCAGCCCCGGGACAGGAGGGCTGTTTTTT	CASSPGTGGLFF
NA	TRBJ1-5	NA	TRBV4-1	TGCGCCAGCAGCCAAGGGAGGGGAAGTCAGCCCCAGCATTTT	CASSQGRGSQPQHF
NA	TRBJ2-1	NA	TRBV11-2	TGTGCCAGCAGCTTAGATCTAGGCGGTGGAGGGTTCTTC	CASSLDLGGGGFF
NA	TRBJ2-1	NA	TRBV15	TGTGCCACCAGCAGGTCCCTGAACTCCTACAATGAGCAGTTCTTC	CATSRSLNSYNEQFF
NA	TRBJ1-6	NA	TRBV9	TGTGCCAGCAGCGGTGGGGGTTATAATTCACCCCTCCACTTT	CASSGGGYNSPLHF
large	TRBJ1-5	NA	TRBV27	TGTGCCAGCAGTCCGGACAGCCCCTATAGCAATCAGCCCCAGCATTTT	CASSPDSPYSNQPQHF
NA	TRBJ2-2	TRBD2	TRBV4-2	TGTGCCAGCAGCCAAGGGCGAGCGGGGGGCTCGGACACCGGGGAGCTGTTTTTT	CASSQGRAGGSDTGELFF
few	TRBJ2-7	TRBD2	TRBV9	TGTGCCAGCAGCGAGGGAGGGGCCTACGAGCAGTACTTC	CASSEGGAYEQYF